The clone carrying this T cell receptor (beta chain) was recorded a few times. The antigen is not known. The length of the CDR3 is 19 residues. V trimming: 3 bases; J trimming: 3 bases; junction bases outside the gene matches: 14. This sample was included in a study of molecular identifiers for immune sequencing clone quantification. Study-level points and caveats: Whereas clones above 20 RNA copies held under 1% of naive-cell molecules, they held over 99% of effector molecules. Sizes of clones that are highly expanded could be underestimated (if identical TCR molecules share a barcode).

TCRdb itself ran the PCR reads through MiXCR, one entry per CDR3 protein. The sample carries a few hundred thousand distinct CDR3 sequences, roughly 23% recorded once. This sequence originates from a human donor in good health. Some libraries in this study had Jurkat cell RNA spiked in. The sequenced material came from naive CD8+ T cells from blood, with Jurkat cell RNA spiked in. Subset noted: FACS-sorted CD8+CD4-CCR7+CD45RA+ naive T cells. V and J are TRBV12-3 or TRBV12-4 and TRBJ1-6; 7 nucleotides agree with TRBD1. CDR3 DNA: TGTGCCAGCAGTTTGGGGGACCGACAGGGATTTGGCTATAATTCACCCCTCCACTTT. Its protein is CASSLGDRQGFGYNSPLHF.